One sample yielded the 6 T cell receptor beta chains listed below, sequenced in a study of blood T cell repertoires in COVID-19. Sequenced by immunoSEQ multiplex PCR; TCRdb stores in-frame clones only, minus some. The repertoire consists of 200,000 to 250,000 clones, with 75% to 90% occurring once and the leading ten covering 9.2%. Sequenced sample: PBMCs or T cells enriched from blood (not recorded which). The source is a middle-aged man who had recovered from COVID-19.

The chain combines TRBV3-1 (or the pseudogene TRBV3-2) with TRBJ1-5; no clear D gene. Trimming cost V 4 bases and J 4 bases, with 11 bases left between them. CDR1 and CDR2 (germline): LGHDT, YNNKEL (reference sequence). The CDR3 runs to 14 residues. CDR3 DNA: TGTGCCAGCAGCCCCCGGGTCCGTAATCAGCCCCAGCATTTT. It codes for CASSPRVRNQPQHF.

The chain has TRBV5-4 and TRBJ1-1; TRBD1 might be the D (6 bases). The V end was cut by 5 bases, the J end by 4 bases, with 12 bases between. Germline V gives CDR1 SGHNT, CDR2 YYREEE (reference sequence). The CDR3 consists of 13 residues. The CDR3 DNA is TGTGCCAGCAGGAATCAAGGGGGCACTGAAGCTTTCTTT. The encoded protein is CASRNQGGTEAFF.

This chain connects TRBV11-2 to TRBJ1-2; D not resolved. The CDR3 is 13 residues long. V was pared by 1 base and J by 4 bases, with 7 bases between. CDR1 and CDR2 from the germline V gene are SGHAT and FQNNGV. CDR3 sequence reads: CASSLVSGYGYTF. The DNA for the CDR3 is TGTGCCAGCAGCTTAGTCAGCGGCTATGGCTACACCTTC.

This chain uses TRBV9 with TRBJ2-1; the D gene is possibly TRBD2 (5 bases). The CDR3 contains 13 residues. CDR1 and CDR2 from the germline V gene are SGDLS and YYNGEE. Trimming removed 4 bases at V and 10 bases at J, with 15 bases between. CDR3 bases: TGTGCCAGCAGCCCCGGAGTAGCGCCCGAGCAGTTCTTC. This translates into CASSPGVAPEQFF.

The gene calls are TRBV18 and TRBJ2-7; no firm D call. The CDR3 is made up of 13 amino acids. From germline, CDR1 is KGHSH and CDR2 LQKENI. V lost 6 bases and J 7 bases, leaving 16 bases between the germline ends. The CDR3 region is CASSSSVAGEQYF. CDR3 coding DNA: TGTGCCAGCTCGTCGTCAGTAGCTGGAGAGCAGTACTTC.

The gene calls are TRBV7-3 and TRBJ2-1, with 12 bases that match TRBD1. Germline V gene lookup returns CDR1 SGHTA and CDR2 FQGTGA. V lost 5 bases and J lost 1; bases outside the gene matches: 3. This CDR3 region has 16 residues. CDR3 coding DNA: TGTGCCAGCAGCCTGGGACAGGGGGCTTCCTACAATGAGCAGTTCTTC. This codes for CASSLGQGASYNEQFF.